This T cell receptor beta chain was identified during a study of radiation and T cells in renal cell carcinoma. As to treatment: 15 Gy SBRT to primary tumor, nephrectomy 4 weeks later. Nephrectomy followed 15 Gy stereotactic body radiation by 4 weeks. TCRdb keeps only in-frame clones here, not all; method: immunoSEQ multiplex PCR. The sample has approximately 17,000 clones; about half are singletons. The table lists this clone with a count of one. The source is a woman in her sixties with renal cell carcinoma. The source was tumor tissue, collected from a patient whose treatment included radiotherapy and nephrectomy.

CDR3 sequence: CASIGPPGTGDEKLFF. CDR3 in DNA: TGTGCCAGTATCGGCCCTCCCGGGACAGGGGATGAAAAACTGTTTTTT. This sequence joins TRBV19 and TRBJ1-4, with 10 bases fitting TRBD1. This CDR3 has 16 residues. The V and J ends lost 7 bases and 6 bases, in that order; junction bases with no gene match: 11. In germline, CDR1 is LNHDA, CDR2 SQIVND (reference sequence).